This TCR beta chain was identified in a study of molecular identifiers for immune sequencing clone quantification. The CDR3 totals 14 residues. Germline lookup yields CDR1 GTSNPN and CDR2 SVGIG (reference sequence). Trimming took 5 bases from V and 4 from J; bases not matched to a gene: 3. This clonotype was seen at least ten times. From the PCR reads, TCRdb called clonotypes with MiXCR, one entry per CDR3 protein. This sample has 60,000 to 65,000 distinct CDR3 sequences, with around a fifth found just once. Naive CD8 T cells, phenotype CD8+CD4-CCR7+CD45RA+, were sorted. The chain combines TRBV30 with TRBJ2-1; TRBD2 matches at 12 bases. This TCR was sampled from a human donor in good health. Some libraries in this study had Jurkat cell RNA spiked in. Sequenced: naive CD8+ T cells from blood, with Jurkat cell RNA spiked in. As to subset: FACS-sorted CD8+CD4-CCR7+CD45RA+ naive T cells. The CDR3 bases are TGTGCCTGGGGGACTAGCGGGCTTTACAATGAGCAGTTCTTC. It yields the protein CAWGTSGLYNEQFF.